Shown below are 21 T cell receptor beta chains from a single sample sequenced in a study of CD8+ T cells in alopecia areata. It was cDNA, reverse transcribed from extracted RNA, that served as the sequencing template. Data came from immunoSEQ multiplex PCR; TCRdb stores just in-frame clones and leaves some out. The repertoire holds roughly 150,000 clones, with less than 65% as singletons. The specimen was CD8+ T cells sorted from blood, collected at week 0. The receptors come from a human donor with alopecia areata.

This chain links TRBV4-3 with TRBJ1-1; possible D gene TRBD1, 5 bases. Looked up from germline, CDR1 is LGHNA and CDR2 is YSLEER. The germline V and J ends were trimmed by 0 bases and 7 bases, with 12 bases remaining between them. The CDR3 is made up of 14 amino acids. The CDR3 reads CASSQDAGKNEAFF. In DNA form, the CDR3 reads TGCGCCAGCAGCCAAGACGCAGGGAAAAATGAAGCTTTCTTT.

The chain has TRBV5-6 and TRBJ1-6, with 12 bases fitting TRBD1. Germline CDR1 and CDR2: SGHDT and YYEEEE. The CDR3 loop spans 15 amino acids. The V and J ends lost 3 bases and 9 bases, in that order; junction bases with no gene match: 4. The CDR3 sequence: CASSYGTGGGSPLHF. CDR3 nucleotide sequence: TGTGCCAGCAGCTACGGGACAGGGGGCGGTTCACCCCTCCACTTT.

The rearrangement joins TRBV4-3 to TRBJ2-3; D remains ambiguous. CDR3 length: 16 residues. Germline loops: CDR1 LGHNA, CDR2 YSLEER. Trimming shortened V by 0 bases and J by 3 bases, and 13 bases separated the two germline ends. The CDR3 sequence is CASSQDFHSFTDTQYF. The CDR3 coding sequence is TGCGCCAGCAGCCAAGATTTTCACAGTTTTACAGATACGCAGTATTTT.

The chain is built from TRBV29-1 and TRBJ1-5; D is possibly TRBD1 (6 bases). V shed 2 bases and J shed 7 bases, with 15 bases lying between them. The CDR3 loop spans 14 amino acids. Germline V lookup: CDR1 SQVTM, CDR2 ANQGSEA. Here the CDR3 reads CSVESPVRGQPQHF. In DNA form, the CDR3 reads TGCAGCGTTGAAAGTCCGGTTAGGGGGCAGCCCCAGCATTTT.

The chain is built from TRBV4-3 and TRBJ1-1, with D uncertain. The CDR3 length is 14 residues. Germline V CDR1 and CDR2: LGHNA, YSLEER. Trimming left V 0 bases short and J 0 bases short, with 5 bases between. For the CDR3, the DNA is TGCGCCAGCAGCCAAGAAAACTTGAACACTGAAGCTTTCTTT. This gives the protein CASSQENLNTEAFF.

V and J are TRBV27 and TRBJ1-1; D gene unclear. Trimming removed 2 bases from V and 4 bases from J, with 11 bases in between. This CDR3 is built from 14 residues. CDR1 is MNHEY, CDR2 SMNVEV, per germline (reference sequence). The DNA for the CDR3 is TGTGCCAGCAGTTTAAGGCGGGAGAGCACTGAAGCTTTCTTT. This encodes CASSLRRESTEAFF.

This chain joins TRBV2 and TRBJ2-3, with 11 bases identical to TRBD2. The CDR3 is 16 residues long. Germline V gives CDR1 SNHLY, CDR2 FYNNEI. V lost 6 bases to trimming and J lost 0 bases; unmatched junction nucleotides: 5. The CDR3 sequence is CASSPGLAASTDTQYF. The CDR3 DNA sequence: TGTGCCAGCAGCCCGGGACTAGCGGCTAGCACAGATACGCAGTATTTT.

This clone was observed once. This rearrangement joins TRBV4-3 to TRBJ1-2; 7 bases align to TRBD1. The J segment lost 2 bases and the V segment lost 2 bases, leaving 5 bases of the junction unmatched. CDR1 LGHNA and CDR2 YSLEER come from the germline V gene. CDR3 size: 15 residues. The CDR3 DNA reads as TGCGCCAGCAGCCAATCGCCGGGACAGAACTATGGCTACACCTTC. Translating gives CASSQSPGQNYGYTF.

V gene TRBV7-8 combines with J gene TRBJ2-1, with 7 bases matching TRBD2. This CDR3 spans 15 amino acids. The V segment lost 5 bases and the J segment 2 bases; nucleotides outside the gene matches: 6. Germline V gene lookup returns CDR1 SGHVS and CDR2 FQNEAQ. The CDR3 bases are TGTGCCAGCAGCGTCGGGGGGACCGCCTACAATGAGCAGTTCTTC. Translation: CASSVGGTAYNEQFF.

To note about this clone: Other nucleotide sequences in the sample specify the same CDR3. The chain uses TRBV29-1 and TRBJ2-7; D is tentatively TRBD1 or TRBD2 (6 bases each). The germline V gene has CDR1 SQVTM and CDR2 ANQGSEA. Trimming took 3 bases from V and 0 from J, leaving 9 bases between them. This CDR3 is 13 amino acids long. As DNA, the CDR3 is TGCAGCGTTGAGGGGGGCGGCTCCTACGAGCAGTACTTC. This gives the protein CSVEGGGSYEQYF.

The chain carries TRBV27 and TRBJ2-1; the D gene is possibly TRBD1 (6 bases). V shed 2 bases and J shed 4 bases, with 12 bases lying between them. Germline V gives CDR1 MNHEY, CDR2 SMNVEV (reference sequence). The CDR3 covers 15 residues. The CDR3 is CASSLAGEGYNEQFF. CDR3 in DNA: TGTGCCAGCAGTTTAGCAGGGGAAGGATACAATGAGCAGTTCTTC.

There are a few counts of this clone. This chain's CDR3 is CASSQDRGRGFEGYTF. CDR3 DNA: TGCGCCAGCAGCCAAGATCGGGGCCGCGGGTTTGAGGGCTACACCTTC. The V and J genes are TRBV4-3 and TRBJ1-2; a possible D gene is TRBD1 (5 bases). Germline V gene sequence: CDR1 LGHNA, CDR2 YSLEER. The CDR3 has 16 amino acids. Trimming stripped 0 bases from V and 8 bases from J, with 19 bases between.

The V gene is TRBV7-3, the J gene TRBJ2-1; 9 nucleotides match TRBD2. The germline gives CDR1 SGHTA, CDR2 FQGTGA. V dropped 5 bases and J dropped 5; count of bases not matched to a gene: 7. The CDR3 totals 15 residues. CDR3 sequence (DNA): TGTGCCAGCAGCCCGCGGGGGGGCGTTAACAATGAGCAGTTCTTC. Protein product: CASSPRGGVNNEQFF.

The CDR3: CASSHRQEGPEAFF. The CDR3 DNA follows: TGCGCCAGCAGCCACAGACAGGAGGGACCTGAAGCTTTCTTT. The rearrangement links TRBV4-3 to TRBJ1-1; the D gene is possibly TRBD1 (6 bases). The CDR3 is made up of 14 amino acids. The V gene lost 3 bases and the J gene lost 6 bases, with 14 bases spanning the gap. The germline gives CDR1 LGHNA, CDR2 YSLEER.

The J gene is TRBJ1-2, the V gene TRBV25-1; D not resolved. The CDR3 contains 16 residues. Per germline, CDR1 MGHDK and CDR2 SYGVNS. Deletions cut 5 bases from V and 4 bases from J, with 20 bases between. In DNA, the CDR3 is TGTGCCAGCAGTCTCTCCCGGGAGCTCCACTCCTATGGCTACACCTTC. Translating gives CASSLSRELHSYGYTF.

DNA of the CDR3: TGTGCCAGCAGTGAGGGGGACAGAGCTACAGATACGCAGTATTTT. Residues: CASSEGDRATDTQYF. The chain carries TRBV25-1 and TRBJ2-3, with TRBD1 matching over 7 bases. V was clipped by 3 bases and J by 3 bases; unmatched bases: 6. The CDR3 is made up of 15 amino acids. Germline loops: CDR1 MGHDK, CDR2 SYGVNS.

The rearrangement joins TRBV2 to TRBJ1-6; TRBD1 matches at 7 bases. Germline V gives CDR1 SNHLY, CDR2 FYNNEI. Losses at the gene ends were 3 bases for V and 7 bases for J; bases not matched to a gene: 6. The CDR3 contains 15 residues. The CDR3 DNA is TGTGCCAGCAGTGACAGTCCGGGACAGAATTCACCCCTCCACTTT. Translating gives CASSDSPGQNSPLHF.

V is TRBV2 and J is TRBJ1-6; D gene uncertain. The CDR3 is made up of 15 amino acids. The V and J ends lost 7 bases and 7 bases respectively, with 17 bases between them. The germline V gene has CDR1 SNHLY and CDR2 FYNNEI. This CDR3 is CASKDTAVRNSPLHF. In nucleotides, the CDR3 is TGTGCCAGCAAAGACACGGCAGTTCGCAATTCACCCCTCCACTTT.

This clone was seen a few times. The chain has TRBV14 and TRBJ1-2; 11 positions match TRBD1. The germline CDR1 and CDR2 sequences are SGHDN and FVKESK. The CDR3 contains 14 residues. Trimming took 1 base from V and 5 from J; bases not matched to a gene: 0. CDR3 DNA sequence: TGTGCCAGCAGCCAAGGGGACAGGGGGTATGGCTACACCTTC. Amino acids: CASSQGDRGYGYTF.

V is TRBV29-1 and J is TRBJ1-2; possible D gene TRBD1, 6 bases. The V end lost 1 base, the J end lost 8 bases, and 14 bases lay between the germline ends. The germline CDR1 and CDR2 sequences are SQVTM and ANQGSEA. This CDR3 region has 13 residues. The CDR3 DNA sequence: TGCAGCGTTGAAGTCACAGGGCTAAGAGGCTACACCTTC. It yields the protein CSVEVTGLRGYTF.

The rearrangement joins TRBV30 to TRBJ2-4; 7 bases map to TRBD1. In germline, CDR1 is GTSNPN, CDR2 SVGIG (reference sequence). CDR3 length equals 12 residues. The V and J ends lost 2 bases and 12 bases, in that order; junction bases with no gene match: 7. CDR3 sequence reads: CAWSIPGQPQYF. CDR3 nucleotide sequence: TGTGCCTGGAGTATACCGGGACAGCCTCAGTACTTC.